This T cell receptor beta chain was sequenced for a study of T cell responses to AZD1222 COVID-19 vaccine. Whole-study context: Timing groups of about 4 and about 12 weeks for second doses were pooled.

The junction had 14 bases not matched to a gene; V was cut back by 7 bases and J by 0 bases. The CDR3 is 19 residues long. Germline V gene lookup returns CDR1 MDHEN and CDR2 SYDVKM. Some clones are missing from TCRdb's copy, which holds only in-frame ones; the method was immunoSEQ multiplex PCR. Here the sample spans about 85,000 clones, around 90% being singletons. The study's findings and limits: Spike regions recognized by vaccine-associated CD4 TCRs spanned the protein, led by 160-218 and 743-854. Most donors were white British, females outnumbered males, and clonal diversity was possibly underestimated. At study baseline, merely about 6 AZD1222 recipients were seropositive.

A note on this clone: Its antigen is not known.

The V and J genes are TRBV28 and TRBJ1-6, with TRBD1 identical over 8 bases. The sequence came from an adult in good health. The specimen comprised peripheral blood, sampled on day 0 of AZD1222 vaccination. Here the CDR3 reads CASTHRQGNPSSYNSPLHF. CDR3 sequence (DNA): TGTGCCAGCACCCACCGACAGGGGAACCCGAGCTCCTATAATTCACCCCTCCACTTT.